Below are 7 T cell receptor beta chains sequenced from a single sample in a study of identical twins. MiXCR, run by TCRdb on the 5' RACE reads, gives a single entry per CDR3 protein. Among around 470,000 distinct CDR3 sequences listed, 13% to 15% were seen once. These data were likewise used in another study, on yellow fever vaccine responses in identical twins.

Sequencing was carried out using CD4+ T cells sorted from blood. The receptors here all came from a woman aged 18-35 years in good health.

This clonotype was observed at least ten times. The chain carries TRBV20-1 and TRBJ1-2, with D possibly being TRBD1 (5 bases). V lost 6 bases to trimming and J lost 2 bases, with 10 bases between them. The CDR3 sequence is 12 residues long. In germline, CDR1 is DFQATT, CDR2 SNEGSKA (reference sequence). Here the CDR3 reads CSAEGSNYGYTF. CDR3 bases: TGCAGTGCGGAGGGGTCCAACTATGGCTACACCTTC.

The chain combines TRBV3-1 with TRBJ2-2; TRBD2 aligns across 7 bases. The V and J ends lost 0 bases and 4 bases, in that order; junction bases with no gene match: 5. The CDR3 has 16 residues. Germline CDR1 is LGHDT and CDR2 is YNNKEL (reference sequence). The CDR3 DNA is TGTGCCAGCAGCCAAGAGAGCAAGCGGGGCACCGGGGAGCTGTTTTTT. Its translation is CASSQESKRGTGELFF.

CDR3 nucleotide sequence: TGTGCCAGCAGCCATGGACTAGTAAATGAGCAGTTCTTC. Translating gives CASSHGLVNEQFF. This chain joins TRBV14 and TRBJ2-1, with TRBD2 identical over 7 bases. CDR1 and CDR2 (germline): SGHDN, FVKESK. The CDR3 is 13 residues long. J lost 7 bases, V lost 3 bases, and 3 bases had no gene match.

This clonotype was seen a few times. As DNA, the CDR3 is TGTGCCACCAGTGACATGCCGAGGGGGGAGACCCAGTACTTC. Translation gives CATSDMPRGETQYF. The chain recombines TRBV24-1 with TRBJ2-5; perhaps TRBD1 as D (6 bases). V lost 4 bases and J 5 bases, leaving 13 bases between the germline ends. Germline V gene lookup returns CDR1 KGHDR and CDR2 SFDVKD. The CDR3 sequence is 14 residues long.

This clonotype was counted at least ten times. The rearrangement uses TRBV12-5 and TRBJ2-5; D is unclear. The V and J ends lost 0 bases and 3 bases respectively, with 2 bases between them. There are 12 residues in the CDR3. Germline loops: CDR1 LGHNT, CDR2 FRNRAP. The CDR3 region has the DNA TGTGCTAGTGGTTTGGTCGAAGAGACCCAGTACTTC. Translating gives CASGLVEETQYF.

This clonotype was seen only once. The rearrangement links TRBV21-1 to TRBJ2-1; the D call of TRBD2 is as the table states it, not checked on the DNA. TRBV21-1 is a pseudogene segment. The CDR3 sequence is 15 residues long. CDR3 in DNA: TGTGCCAGCAGCCATACTAGCGGGAGCGACAATGAGCAGTTCTTC. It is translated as CASSHTSGSDNEQFF.

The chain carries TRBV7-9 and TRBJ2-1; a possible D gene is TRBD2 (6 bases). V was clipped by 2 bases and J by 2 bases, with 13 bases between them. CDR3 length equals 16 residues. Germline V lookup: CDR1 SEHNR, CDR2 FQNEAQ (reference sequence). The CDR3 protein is CASSLSGRTPYNEQFF. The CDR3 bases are TGTGCCAGCAGCTTATCTGGGAGGACCCCCTACAATGAGCAGTTCTTC.